The entry below describes one T cell receptor beta chain. Its target is unknown. This specimen comes from a study of radiation and T cells in renal cell carcinoma. On the study more broadly: Nephrectomy followed 15 Gy stereotactic body radiation by 4 weeks.

The CDR3 runs 15 residues. CDR1 MNHNY and CDR2 SVGAGI come from the germline V gene (reference sequence). Trimming removed 0 bases at V and 4 bases at J, with 12 bases between. Study conclusions and caveats: Top tumor clonotypes rose in blood 2 weeks post-radiation, then contracted.

Time point described: baseline pretreatment blood. Treatment: 15 Gy SBRT to primary tumor, nephrectomy 4 weeks later. Clones were read by immunoSEQ multiplex PCR, and TCRdb kept only the in-frame ones, dropping some. The sample lists some 120,000 clones, 82% occurring once. The chain combines TRBV6-6 with TRBJ1-2; D gene ambiguous. The input for sequencing was blood, taken from a patient whose treatment included radiotherapy and nephrectomy. The sequence was collected from a woman aged 55-69 years with renal cell carcinoma. The CDR3 reads CASSYSISGTYGYTF. CDR3 DNA: TGTGCCAGCAGTTACTCGATAAGCGGAACCTATGGCTACACCTTC.